The 14 T cell receptor beta chains below come from one sample, sequenced in a study of OX40 agonist ivuxolimab in advanced cancers. TCRdb's copy holds only in-frame clones and misses some; the assay was immunoSEQ multiplex PCR. The profile covers tens of thousands of clones, with around 88% appearing a single time and around 14% taken by the ten largest. This material consisted of CD4+ or CD8+ T cells sorted from blood, taken in a trial of the OX40 agonist ivuxolimab. Source of these receptors: an adult with an advanced solid tumor such as melanoma, head and neck, liver or kidney cancer.

The rearrangement links TRBV5-4 to TRBJ2-7, with TRBD1 identical over 7 bases. CDR3 length: 16 residues. The V segment lost 3 bases and the J segment 5 bases; nucleotides outside the gene matches: 14. CDR1 SGHNT and CDR2 YYREEE come from the germline V gene (reference sequence). CDR3 DNA sequence: TGTGCCAGCAGCTATGGAGTCAGGGGGTTTATAGACGAGCAGTACTTC. Its protein product is CASSYGVRGFIDEQYF.

The J gene is TRBJ2-7, the V gene TRBV2; maybe TRBD2 (6 bases). This CDR3 region has 15 residues. Germline V CDR1 and CDR2: SNHLY, FYNNEI. V shed 1 base and J shed 4 bases, with 14 bases lying between them. CDR3: CASSEDLLATYEQYF. The CDR3, as DNA: TGTGCCAGCAGTGAAGACTTACTAGCTACGTACGAGCAGTACTTC.

The chain employs TRBV7-9 and TRBJ2-3; TRBD2 is a possible D gene (6 bases). V was pared by 9 bases and J by 3 bases, with 13 bases between. This CDR3 has 13 residues. Germline CDR1 reads SEHNR; CDR2 reads FQNEAQ (reference sequence). In DNA form, the CDR3 reads TGTGCCAGTGGGGGGAAGGCTACAGATACGCAGTATTTT. Translating gives CASGGKATDTQYF.

This CDR3 reads CASSERLAGGDEQFF. The DNA for the CDR3 is TGTGCCAGCAGTGAACGACTAGCGGGAGGGGATGAGCAGTTCTTC. J is TRBJ2-1 and V is TRBV6-1, with 14 bases matching TRBD2. V shed 2 bases and J 8 bases; nucleotides not matched to a gene: 2. This CDR3 spans 15 amino acids. Germline CDR1 MNHNS, CDR2 SASEGT.

The chain joins TRBV6-5 to TRBJ1-5, with a weak D call TRBD1 (5 bases). This CDR3 has 14 residues. V dropped 0 bases and J dropped 5 bases, with 8 bases sitting between them. CDR1 and CDR2 from the germline V gene are MNHEY and SVGAGI. This CDR3 reads CASSYSGGDQPQHF. For the CDR3, the DNA is TGTGCCAGCAGTTACTCCGGGGGAGATCAGCCCCAGCATTTT.

The CDR3 DNA reads as TGTGCCAGCAGCTTGGCTGGAGGGGGTTTAGGCGAGCAGTACTTC. It encodes CASSLAGGGLGEQYF. The rearrangement links TRBV5-5 to TRBJ2-7, with D perhaps being TRBD1 or TRBD2 (6 bases each). V gave up 0 bases and J gave up 6 bases, with 16 bases separating them. The CDR3 spans 15 residues. Germline V gene data show CDR1 as SGHKS and CDR2 as YYEKEE (reference sequence).

V gene TRBV5-1 combines with J gene TRBJ2-5; no clear D. The V end lost 5 bases, the J end lost 5 bases, and 13 bases lay between the germline ends. Per the germline V gene, CDR1 is SGHRS and CDR2 is YFSETQ. This CDR3 has 13 residues. DNA for the CDR3: TGCGCCAGCAGTTGGGGATTTAAGGAGACCCAGTACTTC. Protein sequence: CASSWGFKETQYF. Together with reference TRBV5-1 and TRBJ2-5, the CDR3 gives the full variable domain: KAGVTQTPRYLIKTRGQQVTLSCSPISGHRSVSWYQQTPGQGLQFLFEYFSETQRNKGNFPGRFSGRQFSNSRSEMNVSTLELGDSALYLCASSWGFKETQYFGPGTRLLVL.

V and J are TRBV2 and TRBJ1-5, with 7 nucleotides matching TRBD1. The CDR3 is 16 residues long. Germline-derived CDR1 and CDR2 are SNHLY and FYNNEI. V shed 4 bases, J shed 2 bases, and the junction held 8 bases outside the gene matches. The CDR3 reads CASSAQGGAGNQPQHF. The CDR3 region has the DNA TGTGCCAGCAGTGCTCAAGGGGGCGCGGGCAATCAGCCCCAGCATTTT.

The rearrangement joins TRBV2 to TRBJ2-7; 8 bases are shared with TRBD2. The junction had 10 bases not matched to a gene; V was cut back by 6 bases and J by 0 bases. The germline gives CDR1 SNHLY, CDR2 FYNNEI. The CDR3 consists of 16 residues. CDR3: CASRDLPTSVSYEQYF. The DNA of the CDR3 is TGTGCCAGCAGGGATCTCCCGACTAGCGTCTCCTACGAGCAGTACTTC.

The J gene is TRBJ1-1, the V gene TRBV5-1; unclear D gene. The CDR3 contains 14 residues. Germline CDR1 is SGHRS and CDR2 is YFSETQ. Trimming took off 0 bases at V and 4 bases at J, with 10 bases between the two ends. The DNA of the CDR3 is TGCGCCAGCAGCTTGGCCCGGCAGACCACTGAAGCTTTCTTT. This sequence encodes CASSLARQTTEAFF.

The chain uses TRBV7-2 and TRBJ1-4; no firm D call. CDR3 length: 15 amino acids. Germline V lookup: CDR1 SGHTA, CDR2 FQGNSA. V gave up 2 bases and J gave up 4 bases, with 11 bases separating them. CDR3 coding DNA: TGTGCCAGCAGCTTAACAGTGGGTCTTAATGAAAAACTGTTTTTT. Amino acids: CASSLTVGLNEKLFF.

The V gene is TRBV28, the J gene TRBJ1-4; 7 bases match TRBD1. CDR1 and CDR2 (germline): MDHEN, SYDVKM. CDR3 size: 14 residues. V dropped 6 bases and J dropped 6; count of bases not matched to a gene: 7. CDR3 sequence: CASSKQGRDEKLFF. The CDR3 DNA sequence: TGTGCCAGCAGCAAACAGGGGAGGGATGAAAAACTGTTTTTT.

V and J are TRBV11-1 and TRBJ2-7, with D hard to call. The V gene lost 3 bases and the J gene lost 4 bases, with 7 bases spanning the gap. In germline, CDR1 is SGHAT, CDR2 FQDESV (reference sequence). CDR3 length: 12 residues. CDR3 nucleotide sequence: TGTGCCAGCAGCTTGTCCTCGTACGAGCAGTACTTC. Translation gives CASSLSSYEQYF.

The V call is TRBV7-3, the J call TRBJ1-2; the D gene is possibly TRBD1 (5 bases). The length of the CDR3 is 15 residues. CDR1 is SGHTA, CDR2 FQGTGA, per germline. Trimming removed 2 bases at V and 14 bases at J, with 24 bases between. CDR3 nucleotides: TGTGCCAGCAGCTTATCTGGGACTGAGGGTCGCCCGGGTACCTTC. Its protein is CASSLSGTEGRPGTF.